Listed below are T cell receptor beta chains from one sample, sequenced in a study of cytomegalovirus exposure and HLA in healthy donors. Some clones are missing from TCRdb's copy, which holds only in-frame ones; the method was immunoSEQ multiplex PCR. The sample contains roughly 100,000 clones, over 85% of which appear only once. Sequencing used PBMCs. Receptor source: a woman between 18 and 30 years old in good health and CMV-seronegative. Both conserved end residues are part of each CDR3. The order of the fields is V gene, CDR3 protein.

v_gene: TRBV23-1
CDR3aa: CASRLRTALSSGNSPLHF

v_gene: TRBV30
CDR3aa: CACYVPVGTAYGYTF

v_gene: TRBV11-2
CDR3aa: CASSLDRVNEKLFF

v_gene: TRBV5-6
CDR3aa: CASSSPTSGRTDTQYF

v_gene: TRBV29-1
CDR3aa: CSANPGGNTEAFF

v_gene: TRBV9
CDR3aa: CASSQRDTNTGELFF

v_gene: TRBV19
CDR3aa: CASSISGSGRGYTF

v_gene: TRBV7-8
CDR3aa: CASSAPGEAFF

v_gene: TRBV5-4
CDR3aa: CASSLALLVPNTGELFF

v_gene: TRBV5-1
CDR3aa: CASSPLQTYEQYF

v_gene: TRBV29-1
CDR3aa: CSASGTGAIYEQYF

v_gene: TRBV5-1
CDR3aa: CASSRPVQETQYF

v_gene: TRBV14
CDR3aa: CASSQMVTAYGYTF

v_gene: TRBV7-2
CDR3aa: CASSFSRESEEQYF

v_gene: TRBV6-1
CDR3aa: CASSEFAGGTTYEQYF

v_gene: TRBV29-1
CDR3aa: CSVNTGGAPYNEQFF

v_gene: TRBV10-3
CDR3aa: CAIRNRGRLFF

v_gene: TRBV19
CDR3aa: CASSLAGELFF

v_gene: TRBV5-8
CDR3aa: CASSPNLGQGKIDSQPQHF

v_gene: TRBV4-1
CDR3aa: CASSQEGVSEWTIYF

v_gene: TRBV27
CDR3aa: CASGPGGGETQYF

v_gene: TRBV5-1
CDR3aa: CASSLVPTGGPDTQYF

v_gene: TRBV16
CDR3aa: CASSQVYQGTEAFF

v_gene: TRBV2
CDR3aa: CASFQGAFGYTF